Below are 13 T cell receptor beta chains sequenced from a single sample in a study of cytomegalovirus exposure and HLA in healthy donors. PCR involved 60 Vbeta and 13 Jbeta primers. Assay: immunoSEQ multiplex PCR; the TCRdb copy retains only in-frame clones and omits some. The sample has about 170,000 clones; around 80% are singletons. Sequencing was performed on PBMCs. These receptors were obtained from a female donor in good health and CMV-seronegative.

This clone appeared a single time. The chain is built from TRBV5-1 and TRBJ1-1; D is unresolved. This CDR3 region has 15 residues. Germline V gene data show CDR1 as SGHRS and CDR2 as YFSETQ. Trimming stripped 5 bases from V and 1 base from J, with 15 bases between. CDR3: CASSLLPSGNTEAFF. The CDR3 DNA follows: TGCGCCAGCAGTTTGTTACCCTCAGGGAACACTGAAGCTTTCTTT. Supplemented by reference TRBV5-1 and TRBJ1-1, the full variable domain reads KAGVTQTPRYLIKTRGQQVTLSCSPISGHRSVSWYQQTPGQGLQFLFEYFSETQRNKGNFPGRFSGRQFSNSRSEMNVSTLELGDSALYLCASSLLPSGNTEAFFGQGTRLTVV.

This clone was detected ten times or more. The chain couples TRBV25-1 to TRBJ2-3, with 10 bases matching TRBD2. The germline gives CDR1 MGHDK, CDR2 SYGVNS. The CDR3 is made up of 15 amino acids. V shed 2 bases, J shed 2 bases, and the junction held 1 base outside the gene matches. The CDR3 DNA reads TGTGCCAGCAGTGAACTAGCGGGGGACACAGATACGCAGTATTTT. Amino acids: CASSELAGDTDTQYF.

The chain couples TRBV27 to TRBJ2-7, with 8 bases fitting TRBD1. Germline V CDR1 and CDR2: MNHEY, SMNVEV (reference sequence). The CDR3 runs 13 residues. The V gene end was trimmed by 6 bases and the J gene end by 3 bases; junction bases not matched to a gene: 4. The CDR3 nucleotides are TGTGCCAGCAGCCTAGGGACAGGCTACGAGCAGTACTTC. As protein: CASSLGTGYEQYF.

Turning to this clone: A junction boundary mismatches the germline segment, possibly from a read error. This chain links TRBV4-1 with TRBJ1-1; D is unresolved. Per the germline V gene, CDR1 is MGHRA and CDR2 is YSYEKL. The CDR3 length is 13 residues. CDR3 nucleotide sequence: TGTGCCAGCAGCTTTCCGGGAGAAGGCGAAGCTTTCTTT. This gives the protein CASSFPGEGEAFF.

This clone has just one count. The rearrangement uses TRBV7-2 and TRBJ1-1; weak D call: TRBD1 (5 bases). Germline V CDR1 and CDR2: SGHTA, FQGNSA. This CDR3 contains 16 residues. Between the trimmed V and J ends, which lost 4 bases and 10 bases, there was a span of 25 bases. CDR3 in amino acids: CASSYDSTTPLSGAFF. CDR3 nucleotide sequence: TGTGCCAGCAGCTACGACAGTACCACCCCCTTGTCAGGAGCTTTCTTT.

The chain carries TRBV7-8 and TRBJ1-5, with 8 bases identical to TRBD1. Germline V gives CDR1 SGHVS, CDR2 FQNEAQ. The ends lost 3 bases at V and 4 bases at J; junction bases unmatched: 11. This CDR3 contains 17 residues. The CDR3 region is CASSFSTGGRGNQPQHF. As DNA, the CDR3 is TGTGCCAGCAGCTTTAGTACAGGGGGGCGCGGGAATCAGCCCCAGCATTTT. Full variable domain (remainder filled in from reference TRBV7-8 and TRBJ1-5): GAGVSQSPRYKVAKRGQDVALRCDPISGHVSLFWYQQALGQGPEFLTYFQNEAQLDKSGLPSDRFFAERPEGSVSTLKIQRTQQEDSAVYLCASSFSTGGRGNQPQHFGDGTRLSIL.

V usage is TRBV5-4 and J usage is TRBJ1-2; 8 nucleotides align to TRBD1. J gave up 5 bases and V 0 bases, and 6 bases lay outside the gene matches. Germline V gives CDR1 SGHNT, CDR2 YYREEE (reference sequence). This CDR3 contains 15 residues. DNA of the CDR3: TGTGCCAGCAGCTTGGTTTCCGACAGGGGATATGGCTACACCTTC. Amino acid sequence: CASSLVSDRGYGYTF.

The chain couples TRBV18 to TRBJ2-5; TRBD2 might be the D (5 bases). Deletions cut 2 bases from V and 5 bases from J, with 15 bases between. Germline lookup yields CDR1 KGHSH and CDR2 LQKENI. The CDR3 runs to 15 residues. This CDR3 reads CASSPSRSQRETQYF. Written as DNA, the CDR3 is TGTGCCAGCTCACCATCACGGAGCCAGCGGGAGACCCAGTACTTC.

This clone occurred once. The rearrangement links TRBV11-2 to TRBJ2-2; TRBD2 is a possible D gene (5 bases). Looked up from germline, CDR1 is SGHAT and CDR2 is FQNNGV. The CDR3 spans 15 residues. The V end was cut by 3 bases, the J end by 2 bases, with 10 bases between. The CDR3 DNA reads as TGTGCCAGCAGCTTTAGAGGACTCAACACCGGGGAGCTGTTTTTT. As protein: CASSFRGLNTGELFF.

In the case of this clone: The sample has other DNA sequences that encode this CDR3 too. The chain joins TRBV27 to TRBJ2-3; D call uncertain. The CDR3 is made up of 13 amino acids. Germline V gives CDR1 MNHEY, CDR2 SMNVEV (reference sequence). The V end lost 4 bases, the J end lost 5 bases, and 10 bases lay between the germline ends. The CDR3 sequence is CASSSRLLDTQYF. As DNA, the CDR3 is TGTGCCAGCAGTTCCAGACTGTTAGATACGCAGTATTTT.

The chain links TRBV4-1 to TRBJ2-3; no firm D call. V was pared by 1 base and J by 9 bases, with 11 bases between. CDR3 length: 13 residues. CDR1 is MGHRA, CDR2 YSYEKL, per germline. The CDR3: CASSQVHGGTQYF. The CDR3 DNA is TGCGCCAGCAGCCAAGTTCATGGCGGAACGCAGTATTTT.

The chain is built from TRBV5-4 and TRBJ2-1; 7 bases agree with TRBD2. From germline, CDR1 is SGHNT and CDR2 YYREEE (reference sequence). V lost 3 bases and J lost 6; bases outside the gene matches: 12. The CDR3 is made up of 16 amino acids. CDR3 residues: CASSSFLADTGNEQFF. The CDR3 DNA reads TGTGCCAGCAGCTCGTTCCTAGCGGACACGGGCAATGAGCAGTTCTTC. Variable domain in full (rest from reference TRBV5-4 and TRBJ2-1): ETGVTQSPTHLIKTRGQQVTLRCSSQSGHNTVSWYQQALGQGPQFIFQYYREEENGRGNFPPRFSGLQFPNYSSELNVNALELDDSALYLCASSSFLADTGNEQFFGPGTRLTVL.

Details on this clone: The CDR3 carries no conserved terminal phenylalanine or tryptophan, so it likely arises from a read error. This chain connects TRBV6-5 to TRBJ2-7, with D possibly TRBD2 on 6 matching bases. The V end was cut by 5 bases, the J end by 6 bases, with 14 bases between. Germline-derived CDR1 and CDR2 are MNHEY and SVGAGI. The CDR3 sequence is 13 residues long. CDR3 bases: TGTGCCAGCAGTCAGGGACTCCCCCCCGAGCAGTACCTC. This translates into CASSQGLPPEQYL.